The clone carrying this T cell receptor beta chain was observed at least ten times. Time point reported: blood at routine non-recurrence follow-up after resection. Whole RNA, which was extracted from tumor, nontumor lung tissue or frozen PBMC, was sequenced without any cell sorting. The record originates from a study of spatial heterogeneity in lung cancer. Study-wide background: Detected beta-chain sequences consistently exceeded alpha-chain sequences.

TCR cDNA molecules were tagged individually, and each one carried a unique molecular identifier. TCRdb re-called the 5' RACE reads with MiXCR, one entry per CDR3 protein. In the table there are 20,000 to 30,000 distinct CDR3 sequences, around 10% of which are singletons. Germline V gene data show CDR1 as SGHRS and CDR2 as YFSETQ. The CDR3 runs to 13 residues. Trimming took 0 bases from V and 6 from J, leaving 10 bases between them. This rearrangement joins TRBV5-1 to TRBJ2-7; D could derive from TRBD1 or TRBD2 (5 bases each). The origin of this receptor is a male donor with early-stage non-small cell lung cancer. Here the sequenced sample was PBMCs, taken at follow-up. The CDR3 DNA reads TGCGCCAGCAGCTTGGTTGAGGGGTTCGAGCAGTACTTC. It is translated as CASSLVEGFEQYF.